This T cell receptor beta chain was documented in a study of early T cells in non-severe SARS-CoV-2 infection. As for the study in general: The study sequenced bulk RNA from unsorted whole blood, with chains unpaired. Study-wide points: Anti-spike CD8 responses were favored by VDJdb matching, which missed private and CD4 specificities.

The sample holds many counts of this clonotype. Its antigen is not identified. Losses at the gene ends were 6 bases for V and 12 bases for J; bases not matched to a gene: 14. Germline CDR1 is SQVTM and CDR2 is ANQGSEA. CDR3 length equals 13 residues. Separate cDNA molecules each had unique molecular identifiers attached to them. MiXCR, applied by TCRdb to the 5' RACE reads, yields one record per CDR3 protein. In the table there are approximately 50,000 distinct CDR3 sequences, 9.5% to 12% of which are singletons. The specimen was whole blood. The source is an adult who was a healthcare worker with PCR-confirmed SARS-CoV-2 infection or an uninfected control (not recorded which). The chain employs TRBV29-1 and TRBJ1-1; TRBD1 matches 9 bases. The CDR3 bases are TGCAGCGTCCAAGGAGGGGGGACAGGGACGACTTTCTTT. This gives the protein CSVQGGGTGTTFF.